Below, 22 T cell receptor beta chains from the same sample are listed, as sequenced in a study of OX40 agonist ivuxolimab in advanced cancers. Repertoires were generated with immunoSEQ multiplex PCR, while TCRdb's copy carries only in-frame clones and drops some. The table lists roughly 51,000 clones, approximately 86% of them singletons. The material was CD4+ or CD8+ T cells sorted from blood, obtained in a trial of the OX40 agonist ivuxolimab. Receptors originate from an adult with an advanced solid tumor such as melanoma, head and neck, liver or kidney cancer.

The chain couples TRBV6-5 to TRBJ2-7, with TRBD1 matching over 7 bases. The germline V gene encodes CDR1 MNHEY and CDR2 SVGAGI. V lost 5 bases and J lost 2; bases outside the gene matches: 3. There are 13 residues in the CDR3. For the CDR3, the DNA is TGTGCCAGCAGTCTGGGACAGACCTACGAGCAGTACTTC. Translated, it gives CASSLGQTYEQYF.

This clone has only a few counts. The chain carries TRBV2 and TRBJ1-5; D is ambiguous. Trimming left V 6 bases short and J 1 base short, with 10 bases between. Per germline, CDR1 SNHLY and CDR2 FYNNEI. The CDR3 has 14 residues. CDR3 loop: CASSATDSNQPQHF. The CDR3 region has the DNA TGTGCCAGCAGCGCTACCGACAGCAATCAGCCCCAGCATTTT.

V and J are TRBV6-1 and TRBJ1-2; 7 bases agree with TRBD1. This CDR3 has 13 residues. From germline, CDR1 is MNHNS and CDR2 SASEGT. J lost 3 bases, V lost 5 bases, and 3 bases had no gene match. CDR3 sequence (DNA): TGTGCCAGCAGTTTAGACAGGGACTATGGCTACACCTTC. This encodes CASSLDRDYGYTF.

The CDR3 DNA follows: TGTGCCAGCAGCTTAAATCCCCTGGAGGACGAGAGCTCCTACGAGCAGTACTTC. It yields the protein CASSLNPLEDESSYEQYF. This chain joins TRBV7-2 and TRBJ2-7; a weak D match, TRBD2 (5 bases). The CDR3 sequence is 18 residues long. CDR1 and CDR2 from the germline V gene are SGHTA and FQGNSA. V was trimmed by 2 bases and J by 0 bases, leaving 20 bases between them.

In nucleotides, the CDR3 is TGTGCCAGAAAGAATCGGGTACAGAGCTTGTGCGAGCAGTACGTC. Translation gives CARKNRVQSLCEQYV. The chain employs TRBV21-1 and TRBJ2-7. TRBV21-1 is deemed a pseudogene. The CDR3 runs 15 residues.

This chain joins TRBV5-6 and TRBJ2-1; 12 nucleotides match TRBD2. The germline V gene encodes CDR1 SGHDT and CDR2 YYEEEE. V gave up 4 bases and J gave up 9 bases; unmatched junction bases: 8. The CDR3 length is 15 residues. The CDR3 protein is CASSPASGRAVEQFF. The CDR3 bases are TGTGCCAGCAGCCCCGCTAGCGGGAGGGCGGTTGAGCAGTTCTTC.

The chain recombines TRBV5-1 with TRBJ2-1; possibly TRBD1 for D (6 bases). This CDR3 has 12 residues. V was trimmed by 4 bases and J by 7 bases, leaving 9 bases between them. CDR1 SGHRS and CDR2 YFSETQ come from the germline V gene. CDR3 in DNA: TGCGCCAGCAGCGGGGACACAAATGAGCAGTTCTTC. Translation gives CASSGDTNEQFF.

The chain recombines TRBV4-1 with TRBJ2-5; TRBD1 matches 7 bases. Germline lookup yields CDR1 MGHRA and CDR2 YSYEKL. The junction had 1 base not matched to a gene; V was cut back by 0 bases and J by 3 bases. The CDR3 length is 14 residues. CDR3: CASSQETGKETQYF. The CDR3 DNA reads TGCGCCAGCAGCCAAGAGACAGGGAAAGAGACCCAGTACTTC.

The V and J genes are TRBV9 and TRBJ2-1; 14 nucleotides line up with TRBD2. This CDR3 contains 15 residues. Germline V gene lookup returns CDR1 SGDLS and CDR2 YYNGEE. V dropped 3 bases and J dropped 9; count of bases not matched to a gene: 5. As DNA, the CDR3 is TGTGCCAGCAGCGACGGGACTAGCGGGAGTTTTGAGCAGTTCTTC. Encoded protein: CASSDGTSGSFEQFF. Based on the CDR3 plus reference TRBV9 and TRBJ2-1, the full variable domain is DSGVTQTPKHLITATGQRVTLRCSPRSGDLSVYWYQQSLDQGLQFLIQYYNGEERAKGNILERFSAQQFPDLHSELNLSSLELGDSALYFCASSDGTSGSFEQFFGPGTRLTVL.

The chain recombines TRBV5-4 with TRBJ1-2, with D hard to call. Trimming took 4 bases from V and 4 from J, leaving 14 bases between them. Per germline, CDR1 SGHNT and CDR2 YYREEE (reference sequence). The CDR3 has 14 residues. The CDR3 DNA reads TGTGCCAGCAGCCGGCCCCAGGAGGGCTATGGCTACACCTTC. Its translation is CASSRPQEGYGYTF.

This clone occurred once. The gene calls are TRBV27 and TRBJ1-1; D is unresolved. This CDR3 has 13 amino acids. V was cut by 2 bases and J by 1 base, with 5 bases left in between. The germline V gene has CDR1 MNHEY and CDR2 SMNVEV (reference sequence). The DNA of the CDR3 is TGTGCCAGCAGTTTAGGAGGGAACACTGAAGCTTTCTTT. Protein product: CASSLGGNTEAFF.

The chain recombines TRBV9 with TRBJ2-1; possibly TRBD1 or TRBD2 for D (5 bases each). CDR3 length equals 13 residues. Trimming took 4 bases from V and 4 from J, leaving 9 bases between them. Germline values: CDR1 SGDLS, CDR2 YYNGEE. This CDR3 reads CASSSGGYNEQFF. CDR3 nucleotides: TGTGCCAGCAGCTCTGGGGGTTACAATGAGCAGTTCTTC.

This chain links TRBV27 with TRBJ2-7, with 11 bases aligning to TRBD2. V lost 5 bases to trimming and J lost 1 base; unmatched junction nucleotides: 10. The CDR3 sequence is 17 residues long. The germline V gene encodes CDR1 MNHEY and CDR2 SMNVEV (reference sequence). CDR3 DNA sequence: TGTGCCAGCAGTGCAAACCCGTGGACTAGCGGGTCCTACGAGCAGTACTTC. Amino acid sequence: CASSANPWTSGSYEQYF.

The chain carries TRBV23-1 and TRBJ2-1, with no clear D. TRBV23-1 is reported as an ORF; its role is uncertain. The CDR3 extends over 15 amino acids. The V end was cut by 0 bases, the J end by 10 bases, with 16 bases between. The CDR3 reads CASSQSGINLGEQFF. CDR3 in DNA: TGCGCCAGCAGTCAATCAGGGATCAACCTTGGGGAGCAGTTCTTC.

The V call is TRBV4-3, the J call TRBJ1-2; tentatively, D is TRBD1 (5 bases). The CDR3 totals 15 residues. With 1 base removed from V and 5 bases from J, the gap between germline ends came to 14 bases. The germline CDR1 and CDR2 sequences are LGHNA and YSLEER. This CDR3 is CASSQVATTAYGYTF. Written as DNA, the CDR3 is TGCGCCAGCAGCCAAGTGGCGACGACAGCTTATGGCTACACCTTC.

CDR3 DNA: TGTGCCAGCAGTGAGGTGGGGGTTTCTAGCACAGATACGCAGTATTTT. Protein: CASSEVGVSSTDTQYF. The chain links TRBV2 to TRBJ2-3; either TRBD1 or TRBD2 may fit D (5 bases each). The germline gives CDR1 SNHLY, CDR2 FYNNEI. V lost 3 bases and J lost 0, with 13 bases in between. CDR3 length: 16 residues. Full variable domain (remainder filled in from reference TRBV2 and TRBJ2-3): EPEVTQTPSHQVTQMGQEVILRCVPISNHLYFYWYRQILGQKVEFLVSFYNNEISEKSEIFDDQFSVERPDGSNFTLKIRSTKLEDSAMYFCASSEVGVSSTDTQYFGPGTRLTVL.

V gene TRBV9 combines with J gene TRBJ1-3; D is unresolved. V dropped 3 bases and J dropped 7 bases, with 11 bases sitting between them. The CDR3 consists of 13 residues. Germline CDR1 SGDLS, CDR2 YYNGEE. As DNA, the CDR3 is TGTGCCAGCAGCGGGAGGGCGAGCAACACCATATATTTT. Translating it yields CASSGRASNTIYF. Together with reference TRBV9 and TRBJ1-3, the CDR3 gives the full variable domain: DSGVTQTPKHLITATGQRVTLRCSPRSGDLSVYWYQQSLDQGLQFLIQYYNGEERAKGNILERFSAQQFPDLHSELNLSSLELGDSALYFCASSGRASNTIYFGEGSWLTVV.

The chain employs TRBV5-1 and TRBJ2-1; no definite D call. This CDR3 has 16 residues. The germline gives CDR1 SGHRS, CDR2 YFSETQ. Trimming pared 0 bases from V and 2 bases from J, leaving 12 bases between. The CDR3 reads CASSLEPLTPYNEQFF. CDR3 DNA sequence: TGCGCCAGCAGCTTGGAACCACTTACCCCCTACAATGAGCAGTTCTTC. The entire variable domain, with the rest obtained from reference TRBV5-1 and TRBJ2-1, is as follows: KAGVTQTPRYLIKTRGQQVTLSCSPISGHRSVSWYQQTPGQGLQFLFEYFSETQRNKGNFPGRFSGRQFSNSRSEMNVSTLELGDSALYLCASSLEPLTPYNEQFFGPGTRLTVL.

This chain uses TRBV7-9 with TRBJ1-4; D ambiguous. The V gene lost 5 bases and the J gene lost 8 bases, with 15 bases spanning the gap. CDR1 and CDR2 (germline): SEHNR, FQNEAQ (reference sequence). The CDR3 has 14 residues. CDR3 region: CASSRDREKEKLFF. DNA for the CDR3: TGTGCCAGCAGCCGGGATAGGGAAAAAGAAAAACTGTTTTTT. The full variable domain, in which reference TRBV7-9 and TRBJ1-4 provide the parts outside the CDR3, is DTGVSQNPRHKITKRGQNVTFRCDPISEHNRLYWYRQTLGQGPEFLTYFQNEAQLEKSRLLSDRFSAERPKGSFSTLEIQRTEQGDSAMYLCASSRDREKEKLFFGSGTQLSVL.

The chain links TRBV2 to TRBJ1-1; D uncertain. V lost 0 bases, J lost 11 bases, and 7 bases lay in between. The length of the CDR3 is 11 residues. Germline CDR1 reads SNHLY; CDR2 reads FYNNEI. CDR3 amino acids: CASSEALLAFF. CDR3 nucleotides: TGTGCCAGCAGTGAAGCGCTTCTTGCTTTCTTT. Drawing the rest from reference TRBV2 and TRBJ1-1, the complete variable domain is EPEVTQTPSHQVTQMGQEVILRCVPISNHLYFYWYRQILGQKVEFLVSFYNNEISEKSEIFDDQFSVERPDGSNFTLKIRSTKLEDSAMYFCASSEALLAFFGQGTRLTVV.

The chain combines TRBV20-1 with TRBJ1-1, with D perhaps matching TRBD1 (5 bases). Germline CDR1 reads DFQATT; CDR2 reads SNEGSKA (reference sequence). This CDR3 has 10 amino acids. The ends were cut back, 1 base at V and 13 bases at J, with 10 bases in the middle. The CDR3 DNA sequence: TGCAGTGCTAGAGGACAGAAAGATTTCTTT. Translating gives CSARGQKDFF.

This clone has only a few counts. The J gene is TRBJ2-5, the V gene TRBV7-9, with 9 bases identical to TRBD1. Germline CDR1 reads SEHNR; CDR2 reads FQNEAQ (reference sequence). This CDR3 spans 15 amino acids. V lost 5 bases and J lost 5; bases outside the gene matches: 9. This CDR3 is CASSDRDREEETQYF. The CDR3, as DNA: TGTGCCAGCAGCGACCGGGACAGGGAAGAGGAGACCCAGTACTTC.